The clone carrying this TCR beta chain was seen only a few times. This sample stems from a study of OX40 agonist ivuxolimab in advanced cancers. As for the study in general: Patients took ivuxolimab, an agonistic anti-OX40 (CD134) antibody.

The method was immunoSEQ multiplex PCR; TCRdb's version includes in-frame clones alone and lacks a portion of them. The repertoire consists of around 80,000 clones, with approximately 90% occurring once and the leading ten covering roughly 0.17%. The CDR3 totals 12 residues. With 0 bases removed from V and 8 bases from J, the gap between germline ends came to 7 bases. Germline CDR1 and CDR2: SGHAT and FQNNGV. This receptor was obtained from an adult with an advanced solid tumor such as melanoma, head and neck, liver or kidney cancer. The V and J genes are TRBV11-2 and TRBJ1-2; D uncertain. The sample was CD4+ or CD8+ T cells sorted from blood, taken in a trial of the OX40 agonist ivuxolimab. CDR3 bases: TGTGCCAGCAGCTTAGATCGTATGGGCTACACCTTC. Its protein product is CASSLDRMGYTF. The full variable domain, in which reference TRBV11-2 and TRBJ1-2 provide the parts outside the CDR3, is EAGVAQSPRYKIIEKRQSVAFWCNPISGHATLYWYQQILGQGPKLLIQFQNNGVVDDSQLPKDRFSAERLKGVDSTLKIQPAKLEDSAVYLCASSLDRMGYTFGSGTRLTVV.